The 25 T cell receptor beta chains below were found in one sample sequenced in a study of regulatory T cells in long-lasting Graves disease. The time point here: persistent/refractory GD, antithyroid drugs over 5 years with positive TRAb. RNA extracted from PBMCs served as the sequencing template. Libraries of TCR beta came from iRepertoire HTBI primers plus Arm-PCR of CDR3 regions. TCRdb redid the calling of the multiplex PCR reads with MiXCR, one entry per CDR3 protein. Of fewer than 550,000 distinct CDR3 sequences listed, roughly 21% are singletons. Material: peripheral blood mononuclear cells (PBMCs), obtained when the disease was refractory, from a patient treated with antithyroid drugs. These receptors came from a female donor with Graves disease.

This chain links TRBV28 with TRBJ1-2; 11 nucleotides match TRBD1. V lost 5 bases, J lost 4 bases, and 9 bases stayed unmatched. This CDR3 contains 16 residues. Germline-derived CDR1 and CDR2 are MDHEN and SYDVKM. CDR3 bases: TGTGCCAGCAGTCGCACCGGGACAGGGGGAGTCTATGGCTACACCTTC. Protein product: CASSRTGTGGVYGYTF.

The chain employs TRBV14 and TRBJ2-5; D call uncertain. The CDR3 is made up of 14 amino acids. The germline V gene has CDR1 SGHDN and CDR2 FVKESK. Between the trimmed V and J ends, which lost 4 bases and 7 bases, there was a span of 16 bases. The CDR3 nucleotides read TGTGCCAGCAGCCCCCCGGTAGGAACGTGGACCCAGTACTTC. This gives the protein CASSPPVGTWTQYF. Variable domain in full (rest from reference TRBV14 and TRBJ2-5): EAGVTQFPSHSVIEKGQTVTLRCDPISGHDNLYWYRRVMGKEIKFLLHFVKESKQDESGMPNNRFLAERTGGTYSTLKVQPAELEDSGVYFCASSPPVGTWTQYFGPGTRLLVL.

This clonotype was seen only a few times. The V gene is TRBV24-1, the J gene TRBJ1-2; D is unclear. CDR3 length: 9 amino acids. CDR1 KGHDR and CDR2 SFDVKD come from the germline V gene. The CDR3 DNA reads TGTGGCGTTAAGAATGGCTACACCTTC. Protein product: CGVKNGYTF.

In DNA, the CDR3 is TGCGCCAGCAGCTCTCGATCGGACGTAATCTCTGGGGCCAACGTCCTGACTTTC. Its translation is CASSSRSDVISGANVLTF. The chain combines TRBV5-1 with TRBJ2-6; no clear D gene. Germline lookup yields CDR1 SGHRS and CDR2 YFSETQ. V was clipped by 3 bases and J by 0 bases, with 16 bases between them. This CDR3 is 18 amino acids long.

Concerning this clonotype: A read error may be the cause here, since a much bigger clone is one base away. The V and J genes are TRBV6-1 and TRBJ1-5; D is perhaps TRBD1 (6 bases). This CDR3 spans 15 amino acids. CDR1 is MNHNS, CDR2 SASEGT, per germline. CDR3 bases: TGTACCAGCAGTGACCTGACGGGGGCCGGTCAGCCCCAGCATTTT. Translation gives CTSSDLTGAGQPQHF.

This clonotype was observed a few times. The rearrangement links TRBV28 to TRBJ1-2; 9 nucleotides line up with TRBD1. The CDR3 covers 14 residues. Germline CDR1 MDHEN, CDR2 SYDVKM. J gave up 4 bases and V 3 bases, and 3 bases lay outside the gene matches. The CDR3 loop reads CASSLGQGLYGYTF. The CDR3 DNA reads TGTGCCAGCAGTTTGGGACAGGGCCTCTATGGCTACACCTTC.

Remarks on this clonotype: A much more abundant neighbour one base away suggests this may be a read error. V usage is TRBV29-1 and J usage is TRBJ2-4; perhaps TRBD2 as D (6 bases). Trimming removed 5 bases from V and 16 bases from J, with 24 bases in between. CDR1 is SQVTM and CDR2 is ANQGSEA in the germline V gene. The CDR3 is 13 residues long. The CDR3 loop reads CSVSPGGVETHYF. Written as DNA, the CDR3 is TGCAGCGTTTCTCCCGGGGGAGTAGAGACCCATTACTTC.

The chain is built from TRBV27 and TRBJ1-5; D gene ambiguous. The V end was cut by 2 bases, the J end by 2 bases, with 13 bases between. Germline-derived CDR1 and CDR2 are MNHEY and SMNVEV (reference sequence). There are 16 residues in the CDR3. CDR3 loop: CASSLLSVAGNQPQHF. For the CDR3, the DNA is TGTGCCAGCAGTTTACTCTCAGTGGCCGGCAATCAGCCCCAGCATTTT.

This clonotype appeared a few times. J is TRBJ2-7 and V is TRBV6-1; weak D call: TRBD2 (5 bases). Germline CDR1 is MNHNS and CDR2 is SASEGT. V was trimmed by 6 bases and J by 5 bases, leaving 11 bases between them. The CDR3 runs to 12 residues. Here the CDR3 reads CASRRVGDEQYF. The CDR3 bases are TGTGCCAGCAGGCGGGTGGGTGACGAGCAGTACTTC.

At least ten counts were recorded for this clonotype. This rearrangement joins TRBV2 to TRBJ1-1, with a possible D match to TRBD1 (5 bases). Trimming shortened V by 5 bases and J by 3 bases, and 10 bases separated the two germline ends. The CDR3 has 13 amino acids. Germline V CDR1 and CDR2: SNHLY, FYNNEI. The CDR3 DNA sequence: TGTGCCAGCAGTCGGGAGGGGCACACTGAAGCTTTCTTT. Protein sequence: CASSREGHTEAFF.

This clonotype was detected only a few times. V usage is TRBV5-1 and J usage is TRBJ1-1; D is ambiguous. V was pared by 3 bases and J by 1 base, with 10 bases between. The CDR3 contains 14 residues. Germline CDR1 is SGHRS and CDR2 is YFSETQ. The CDR3 DNA reads as TGCGCCAGCAGCTATAACGGAGGGAACACTGAAGCTTTCTTT. It specifies CASSYNGGNTEAFF.

The gene calls are TRBV15 and TRBJ1-5; maybe TRBD1 (5 bases). The CDR3 extends over 14 amino acids. V was trimmed by 2 bases and J by 6 bases, leaving 11 bases between them. CDR1 LNHNV and CDR2 YYDKDF come from the germline V gene (reference sequence). CDR3 sequence (DNA): TGTGCCACCAGCAGATCCCGGACATCTCAGCCCCAGCATTTT. Translating gives CATSRSRTSQPQHF.

V gene TRBV24-1 combines with J gene TRBJ2-3; 11 positions agree with TRBD2. The length of the CDR3 is 18 residues. The germline V gene has CDR1 KGHDR and CDR2 SFDVKD. The J segment lost 4 bases and the V segment lost 3 bases, leaving 11 bases of the junction unmatched. CDR3 sequence reads: CATSDPRGSGRAADTQYF. The CDR3 nucleotides are TGTGCCACCAGTGATCCGCGGGGTAGCGGGAGGGCCGCAGATACGCAGTATTTT.

This chain links TRBV19 with TRBJ2-5; D not resolved. The CDR3 totals 13 residues. Germline V gene data show CDR1 as LNHDA and CDR2 as SQIVND (reference sequence). V was trimmed by 1 base and J by 5 bases, leaving 8 bases between them. The CDR3 DNA sequence: TGTGCCAGTAGTATAGGGCCGGGTGAGACCCAGTACTTC. Translating gives CASSIGPGETQYF.

This clonotype was seen only a few times. V usage is TRBV6-4 and J usage is TRBJ2-2; TRBD2 aligns across 12 bases. Germline trimming cut 7 bases from V and 3 bases from J; bases unmatched to any gene: 15. Per germline, CDR1 MRHNA and CDR2 SNTAGT. CDR3 size: 19 residues. The CDR3 DNA follows: TGTGCCAGCACTCCTCTTCGACTAGCGGGAGATGGGGACACCGGGGAGCTGTTTTTT. It specifies CASTPLRLAGDGDTGELFF.

This clonotype was detected a few times. This chain links TRBV7-2 with TRBJ1-3; D remains ambiguous. Trimming took 1 base from V and 1 from J, leaving 5 bases between them. Germline loops: CDR1 SGHTA, CDR2 FQGNSA. This CDR3 is 14 amino acids long. The CDR3 region is CASSLDGSGNTIYF. CDR3 DNA sequence: TGTGCCAGCAGCTTAGACGGTTCTGGAAACACCATATATTTT.

This clonotype was counted only a few times. V gene TRBV7-2 combines with J gene TRBJ1-2; D is uncertain. The V and J ends lost 5 bases and 4 bases respectively, with 8 bases between them. The CDR3 runs 12 residues. From germline, CDR1 is SGHTA and CDR2 FQGNSA. The CDR3 loop reads CASSVDLYGYTF. CDR3 DNA: TGTGCCAGCAGCGTCGACCTCTATGGCTACACCTTC.

The V gene is TRBV20-1, the J gene TRBJ1-1; D is unclear. The CDR3 has 14 amino acids. Per germline, CDR1 DFQATT and CDR2 SNEGSKA (reference sequence). Trimming stripped 1 base from V and 0 bases from J, with 9 bases between. CDR3 sequence: CSARGGAMNTEAFF. The CDR3, as DNA: TGCAGTGCTAGAGGGGGAGCTATGAACACTGAAGCTTTCTTT.

About this clonotype: This may come from a read error, since a much larger clone is one base off. V is TRBV2 and J is TRBJ2-7; TRBD1 matches 8 bases. From germline, CDR1 is SNHLY and CDR2 FYNNEI. CDR3 length: 14 residues. CDR3 sequence (DNA): TGTGCCAGCAAACCCGGGACAGGATCCTACGAGCAGCACTTC. The encoded protein is CASKPGTGSYEQHF.

This clonotype was counted many times. The V call is TRBV12-3 or TRBV12-4, the J call TRBJ1-2, with D perhaps matching TRBD1 (6 bases). CDR3 size: 17 residues. V lost 6 bases and J lost 2, with 22 bases in between. The CDR3 region has the DNA TGTGCCAGCAGGTCCTGGGGGGGGGCAGCCGGAAACTATGGCTACACCTTC. Translating it yields CASRSWGGAAGNYGYTF.

The V and J genes are TRBV9 and TRBJ2-1; 9 bases are a match to TRBD2. Germline V gene sequence: CDR1 SGDLS, CDR2 YYNGEE. The ends lost 0 bases at V and 9 bases at J; junction bases unmatched: 1. The CDR3 length is 13 residues. CDR3 nucleotide sequence: TGTGCCAGCAGCGTAGCTAGCGGGGTTGAGCAGTTCTTC. This codes for CASSVASGVEQFF.

This clonotype was counted at least ten times. The V gene is TRBV2, the J gene TRBJ1-6; possible D gene TRBD1, 5 bases. Germline V CDR1 and CDR2: SNHLY, FYNNEI. With 7 bases removed from V and 9 bases from J, the gap between germline ends came to 19 bases. This CDR3 is built from 15 residues. DNA of the CDR3: TGTGCCAGCACCCTTCACCGGCAGGGAGGTTCACCCCTCCACTTT. This sequence encodes CASTLHRQGGSPLHF.

At least ten counts were recorded for this clonotype. V is TRBV19 and J is TRBJ1-1, with 11 bases aligning to TRBD1. CDR1 and CDR2 (germline): LNHDA, SQIVND (reference sequence). V lost 7 bases and J lost 3; bases outside the gene matches: 1. The CDR3 covers 13 residues. CDR3 DNA sequence: TGTGCCAGTATGGGACAGGGGGACACTGAAGCTTTCTTT. This sequence encodes CASMGQGDTEAFF.

V usage is TRBV7-9 and J usage is TRBJ1-1, with D possibly matching TRBD1 (5 bases). The CDR3 sequence is 14 residues long. The V gene lost 3 bases and the J gene lost 4 bases, with 12 bases spanning the gap. Germline assignment: CDR1 SEHNR and CDR2 FQNEAQ (reference sequence). CDR3 sequence (DNA): TGTGCCAGCAGCTTTGAGGGGAGCACCACTGAAGCTTTCTTT. This gives the protein CASSFEGSTTEAFF.

The gene calls are TRBV9 and TRBJ2-7; TRBD1 is a possible D gene (6 bases). The germline V gene has CDR1 SGDLS and CDR2 YYNGEE. The CDR3 is 14 amino acids. V lost 0 bases and J lost 2, with 9 bases in between. The CDR3 loop reads CASSVATGPYEQYF. In DNA, the CDR3 is TGTGCCAGCAGCGTAGCTACAGGGCCCTACGAGCAGTACTTC.